This paragraph reports one T cell receptor (beta chain). Its antigen is still unknown. This specimen belongs to a study of radiotherapy plus CTLA-4 blockade in lung cancer. Background on the study: Across the patients, objective responses occurred in approximately 19%, and disease control in over 25%. Findings of the study overall: It was early blood T cell clone dynamics, with interferon-beta, that reportedly best predicted response. Blood TCR clones of tumor origin expanded after radiotherapy plus ipilimumab.

V gave up 2 bases and J gave up 3 bases; unmatched junction bases: 9. The V gene's germline CDR1 is SEHNR and CDR2 FQNEAQ (reference sequence). The CDR3 sequence is 16 residues long. Assay: immunoSEQ multiplex PCR; the TCRdb copy retains only in-frame clones and omits some. There are 50,000 to 65,000 clones in the sample; roughly four fifths occur only once, and 6.1% lies in the top ten. Chemo-refractory metastatic non-small-cell lung cancer patients received focal radiation with ipilimumab CTLA-4 blockade. The source material was peripheral blood, sampled from a patient treated with radiotherapy plus ipilimumab. The J gene is TRBJ2-5, the V gene TRBV7-9, with 7 positions matching TRBD1. The TCR comes from a human donor with non-small cell lung cancer whose response to radiotherapy plus ipilimumab could not be evaluated. This chain's CDR3 is CASSLSDRAIKETQYF. The CDR3 region has the DNA TGTGCCAGCAGCTTATCCGACAGGGCTATTAAAGAGACCCAGTACTTC.